The next 15 T cell receptor beta chains were all read from a single sample in a study of cytomegalovirus exposure and HLA in healthy donors. This PCR relied on a set of 60 Vbeta primers and 13 Jbeta primers. Some clones are missing from TCRdb's copy, which holds only in-frame ones; the method was immunoSEQ multiplex PCR. The sample lists over 30,000 clones; 80% were seen once. Sequencing was carried out using PBMCs. The receptors were gathered from a male donor in good health and CMV-seronegative.

V gene TRBV6-5 combines with J gene TRBJ2-7, with 10 bases that match TRBD1. Germline V lookup: CDR1 MNHEY, CDR2 SVGAGI. This CDR3 has 14 residues. V was clipped by 5 bases and J by 7 bases; unmatched bases: 8. This CDR3 is CASSPGQGFGEQYF. The CDR3 coding sequence is TGTGCCAGCAGTCCGGGACAGGGGTTCGGGGAGCAGTACTTC.

This clone has only a few counts. This chain connects TRBV2 to TRBJ2-1, with 7 bases fitting TRBD2. Trimming cost V 1 base and J 8 bases; bases outside gene matches: 5. The CDR3 loop spans 14 amino acids. Germline V gene sequence: CDR1 SNHLY, CDR2 FYNNEI. CDR3 DNA: TGTGCCAGCAGTGAAGGGCGGGAGAACGATGAGCAGTTCTTC. This sequence encodes CASSEGRENDEQFF.

The chain uses TRBV6-1 and TRBJ1-1; 8 bases map to TRBD1. There are 13 residues in the CDR3. The J segment lost 8 bases and the V segment lost 6 bases, leaving 8 bases of the junction unmatched. Germline lookup yields CDR1 MNHNS and CDR2 SASEGT. The CDR3 region has the DNA TGTGCCAGCAGGGACAGGGTTTATTGGGAAGCTTTCTTT. Residues: CASRDRVYWEAFF.

The chain joins TRBV19 to TRBJ1-2; no clear D. V was cut by 3 bases and J by 8 bases, with 13 bases left in between. The germline V gene has CDR1 LNHDA and CDR2 SQIVND (reference sequence). The CDR3 has 13 residues. The CDR3 sequence is CASSIIPTGGYTF. CDR3 DNA: TGTGCCAGTAGTATTATTCCGACCGGGGGCTACACCTTC.

This sequence joins TRBV5-1 and TRBJ2-1, with 7 bases matching TRBD2. CDR1 is SGHRS and CDR2 is YFSETQ in the germline V gene. CDR3 size: 14 residues. J gave up 4 bases and V 4 bases, and 5 bases lay outside the gene matches. CDR3 protein: CASSPGLDYNEQFF. The CDR3, as DNA: TGCGCCAGCAGCCCCGGACTAGATTACAATGAGCAGTTCTTC.

This clone appeared a few times. The J gene is TRBJ2-1, the V gene TRBV12-5, with 13 bases aligning to TRBD2. Losses at the gene ends were 2 bases for V and 8 bases for J; bases not matched to a gene: 12. CDR1 is LGHNT and CDR2 is FRNRAP in the germline V gene. The CDR3 extends over 18 amino acids. DNA of the CDR3: TGTGCTAGTGGTTTGAAGGGACTAGCGGGGAGGAAATTGCATGAGCAGTTCTTC. Protein product: CASGLKGLAGRKLHEQFF.

The count of this clone is one. The rearrangement links TRBV4-2 to TRBJ2-5; a weak D match, TRBD2 (6 bases). The CDR3 is made up of 14 amino acids. V was trimmed by 3 bases and J by 3 bases, leaving 11 bases between them. In germline, CDR1 is LGHNA, CDR2 YNFKEQ. CDR3 sequence: CASSQRREKETQYF. CDR3 nucleotide sequence: TGTGCCAGCAGCCAGAGGCGGGAAAAAGAGACCCAGTACTTC.

The chain links TRBV5-4 to TRBJ2-7, with 11 bases fitting TRBD2. Losses at the gene ends were 2 bases for V and 3 bases for J; bases not matched to a gene: 4. Per germline, CDR1 SGHNT and CDR2 YYREEE (reference sequence). The CDR3 runs to 15 residues. The CDR3 DNA is TGTGCCAGCAGCTTACCCGGGACTAGCGGCTACGAGCAGTACTTC. Residues: CASSLPGTSGYEQYF.

The V call is TRBV10-3, the J call TRBJ1-6, with 7 nucleotides matching TRBD1. Germline CDR1 reads ENHRY; CDR2 reads SYGVKD. This CDR3 contains 16 residues. Losses at the gene ends were 6 bases for V and 0 bases for J; bases not matched to a gene: 5. CDR3 protein: CAIRGGTDSYNSPLHF. CDR3 nucleotide sequence: TGTGCCATCAGAGGGGGGACAGACTCCTATAATTCACCCCTCCACTTT.

The genes are TRBV4-2 and TRBJ2-5, with no clear D. The V end was cut by 4 bases, the J end by 5 bases, with 11 bases between. The germline V gene encodes CDR1 LGHNA and CDR2 YNFKEQ. The CDR3 extends over 13 amino acids. The CDR3 spells CASSPSPEETQYF. The CDR3 DNA is TGTGCCAGCAGCCCCTCTCCGGAGGAGACCCAGTACTTC.

The rearrangement joins TRBV30 to TRBJ1-4; D perhaps matches TRBD1 (6 bases). CDR3 length: 14 amino acids. V was pared by 0 bases and J by 5 bases, with 10 bases between. The V gene's germline CDR1 is GTSNPN and CDR2 SVGIG (reference sequence). The CDR3 is CAWSVLGQNEKLFF. The CDR3, as DNA: TGTGCCTGGAGTGTACTTGGACAGAATGAAAAACTGTTTTTT.

This clone came up a few times. This chain joins TRBV19 and TRBJ1-1, with D uncertain. In germline, CDR1 is LNHDA, CDR2 SQIVND (reference sequence). The length of the CDR3 is 12 residues. V gave up 6 bases and J gave up 1 base, with 6 bases separating them. The chain's CDR3 is CASRFGNTEAFF. The CDR3 DNA sequence: TGTGCCAGTAGGTTCGGGAACACTGAAGCTTTCTTT.

The chain is built from TRBV28 and TRBJ1-5; TRBD1 matches at 7 bases. J lost 7 bases, V lost 3 bases, and 6 bases had no gene match. The length of the CDR3 is 14 residues. CDR1 and CDR2 from the germline V gene are MDHEN and SYDVKM. CDR3 sequence reads: CASSFADRAQPQHF. CDR3 DNA: TGTGCCAGCAGTTTTGCAGACAGGGCCCAGCCCCAGCATTTT.

The table lists this clone with a count of one. This chain connects TRBV28 to TRBJ1-2; D perhaps matches TRBD1 (5 bases). There are 16 residues in the CDR3. The V and J ends lost 5 bases and 5 bases respectively, with 21 bases between them. Germline loops: CDR1 MDHEN, CDR2 SYDVKM. The CDR3 DNA reads TGTGCCAGCAGTCCTACCCCCCCGACGGGGGAGTATGGCTACACCTTC. Translating gives CASSPTPPTGEYGYTF.

The chain has TRBV7-2 and TRBJ2-1, with 7 bases that match TRBD2. CDR3 size: 17 residues. Looked up from germline, CDR1 is SGHTA and CDR2 is FQGNSA. V trimming: 2 bases; J trimming: 6 bases; junction bases outside the gene matches: 13. The CDR3: CASSLFLVGPGGNEQFF. CDR3 in DNA: TGTGCCAGCAGCTTATTCTTGGTGGGGCCGGGGGGCAATGAGCAGTTCTTC.